This T cell receptor (beta chain) was sequenced for a study of cytomegalovirus exposure and HLA in healthy donors. Trimming shortened V by 1 base and J by 0 bases, and 13 bases separated the two germline ends. CDR3 length equals 17 residues. From germline, CDR1 is MGHRA and CDR2 YSYEKL. The PCR was carried out with 60 Vbeta primers and 13 Jbeta primers. TCRdb's copy holds only in-frame clones and misses some; the assay was immunoSEQ multiplex PCR. This sample's table has approximately 120,000 clones. Though probably carrying unrecorded immune exposures, donors were nominally healthy at sampling. The source is a man aged 18 to 29 in good health and CMV-seronegative. The rearrangement joins TRBV4-1 to TRBJ2-1; D unclear. Sequenced: PBMCs. The CDR3, as DNA: TGCGCCAGCAGCCAAGTCTTCCAGGCGTACTCCTACAATGAGCAGTTCTTC. This encodes CASSQVFQAYSYNEQFF.